One TCR beta chain is described in this entry. This sample is drawn from a study of blood T cell repertoires in COVID-19. J gave up 5 bases and V 5 bases, and 11 bases lay outside the gene matches. Germline CDR1 SGHTA, CDR2 FQGTGA. The CDR3 loop spans 17 amino acids. Per the original methods: Researchers report that nucleated cell counts were estimated from reference gene primer amplification. Sequencing used immunoSEQ multiplex PCR; TCRdb keeps in-frame clones, though not all of them. Clone size and V and J calls were adopted from that table, with D and trimming inferred from the DNA. The sample lists some 94,000 clones, around nine tenths seen once, with approximately 15% in the top ten.

The clonotype was recovered from a human donor in a cohort sampled during active COVID-19. Sample: peripheral blood. The chain couples TRBV7-3 to TRBJ2-1, with TRBD2 identical over 11 bases. The CDR3 spells CASSLTPTSGAHNEQFF. The CDR3 nucleotides read TGTGCCAGCAGCCTCACTCCGACTAGCGGGGCACACAATGAGCAGTTCTTC.